This T cell receptor beta chain came from a study of control samples from healthy donors and cancer patients. CDR1 and CDR2 (germline): GTSNPN, SVGIG (reference sequence). V shed 0 bases and J 5 bases; nucleotides not matched to a gene: 5. This CDR3 region has 15 residues. Profiling relied on immunoSEQ multiplex PCR, and the TCRdb table lists in-frame clones only, not all of them. This repertoire shows about 44,000 clones, around 87% found once; its top ten account for 10%. The sample was PBMCs. This receptor was taken from a woman aged 55-69 years with lung cancer. J is TRBJ2-7 and V is TRBV30; 12 nucleotides align to TRBD2. Here the CDR3 DNA reads TGTGCCTGGAGTGTACAGACTAGCGGGAGCAACGAGCAGTACTTC. It translates to CAWSVQTSGSNEQYF.